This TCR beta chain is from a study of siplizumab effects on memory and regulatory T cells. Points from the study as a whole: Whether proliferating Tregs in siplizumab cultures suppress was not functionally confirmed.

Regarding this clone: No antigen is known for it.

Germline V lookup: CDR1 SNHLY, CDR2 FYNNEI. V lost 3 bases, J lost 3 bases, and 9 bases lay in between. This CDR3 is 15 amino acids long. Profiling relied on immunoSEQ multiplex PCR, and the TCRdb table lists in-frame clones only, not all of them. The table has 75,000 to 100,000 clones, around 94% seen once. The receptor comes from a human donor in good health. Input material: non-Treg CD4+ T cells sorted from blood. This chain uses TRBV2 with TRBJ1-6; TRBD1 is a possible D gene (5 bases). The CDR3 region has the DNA TGTGCCAGCAGTGACCGGACACTCTATAATTCACCCCTCCACTTT. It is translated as CASSDRTLYNSPLHF.